Reported below is one T cell receptor (beta chain). This sample is drawn from a study of blood T cell repertoires in COVID-19. Overall study: The samples span acute and convalescent COVID-19 from the United States, Italy and Spain. From T cells, B-cell-depleted T cells, or PBMCs came the material, which was cDNA or gDNA.

In the authors' methods: Cell counts per sample came from amplifying reference gene primers. The repertoire was sequenced with immunoSEQ multiplex PCR; TCRdb's copy has only in-frame clones and lacks some. The DNA was the basis for D and trimming; V, J and clone size are from that table. This sample carries 200,000 to 250,000 clones, just under 90% of them seen once, and the ten largest clones take about 2.5%. Germline CDR1 reads MNHEY; CDR2 reads SVGAGI. The CDR3 has 13 residues. Trimming shortened V by 5 bases and J by 4 bases, and 8 bases separated the two germline ends. Sequenced material: peripheral blood. The receptor's source is a man aged 25 to 40 with COVID-19, enrolled during active disease. V gene TRBV6-5 combines with J gene TRBJ1-4; D is undetermined. CDR3: CASSTGFNEKLFF. The DNA for the CDR3 is TGTGCCAGCAGTACGGGGTTTAATGAAAAACTGTTTTTT.